The following is a T cell receptor beta chain sequence with its context. No antigen is known for it. Sequencing used immunoSEQ multiplex PCR; TCRdb keeps in-frame clones, though not all of them. The table has hundreds of thousands of clones, almost 97% seen once; the top ten hold about 0.054%. The CDR3 sequence is 13 residues long. V shed 5 bases and J shed 0 bases, with 9 bases lying between them. Germline V CDR1 and CDR2: SGHRS, YFSETQ. The sample belongs to a study of shared clonotypes between healthy human individuals. Study-level results: Sampling included only blood; tissue repertoires likely differ. The four-donor shared clonotypes exceeded non-shared clonotypes in generation probability, with non-shared ones scoring lower.

The chain has TRBV5-1 and TRBJ2-7, with unresolved D. The receptor was derived from a woman aged 25-40 years in good health. Material for sequencing was naive CD4+ T cells sorted from blood. Sample subset: CD45RA+ positively selected. CDR3 loop: CASSYSNSYEQYF. CDR3 in DNA: TGCGCCAGCAGTTACTCGAACTCCTACGAGCAGTACTTC.